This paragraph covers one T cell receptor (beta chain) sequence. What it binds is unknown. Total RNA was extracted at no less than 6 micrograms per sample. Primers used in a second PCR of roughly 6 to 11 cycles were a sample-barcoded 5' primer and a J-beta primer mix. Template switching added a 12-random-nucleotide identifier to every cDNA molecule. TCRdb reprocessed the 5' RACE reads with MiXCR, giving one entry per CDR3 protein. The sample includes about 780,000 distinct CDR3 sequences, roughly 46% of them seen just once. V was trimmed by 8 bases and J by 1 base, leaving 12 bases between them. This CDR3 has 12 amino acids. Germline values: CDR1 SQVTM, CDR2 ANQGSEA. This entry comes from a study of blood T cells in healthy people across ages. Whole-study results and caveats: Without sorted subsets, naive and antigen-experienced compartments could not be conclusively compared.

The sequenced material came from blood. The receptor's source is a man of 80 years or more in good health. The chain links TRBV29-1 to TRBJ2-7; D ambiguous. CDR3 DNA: TGCAGCTCCAACGACCCATCCTACGAGCAGTACTTC. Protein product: CSSNDPSYEQYF.